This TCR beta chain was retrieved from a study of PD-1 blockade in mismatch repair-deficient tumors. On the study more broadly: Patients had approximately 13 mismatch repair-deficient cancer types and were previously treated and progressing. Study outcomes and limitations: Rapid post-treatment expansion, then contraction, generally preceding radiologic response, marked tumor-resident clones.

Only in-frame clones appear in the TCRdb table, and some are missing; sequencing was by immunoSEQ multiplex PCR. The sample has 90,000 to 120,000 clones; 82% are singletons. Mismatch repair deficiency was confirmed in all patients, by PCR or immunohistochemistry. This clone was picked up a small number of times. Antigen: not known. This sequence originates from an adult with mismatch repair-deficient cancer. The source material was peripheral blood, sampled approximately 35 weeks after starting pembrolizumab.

CDR3: CASSAPGQGSQYF. The CDR3 coding sequence is TGCGCCAGCAGTGCCCCAGGACAGGGGTCGCAGTATTTT. This sequence joins TRBV10-1 and TRBJ2-3; 9 nucleotides line up with TRBD1. CDR1 WNHNN and CDR2 SYGVQD come from the germline V gene (reference sequence). Unmatched junction bases numbered 6, after V lost 4 bases and J lost 10 bases. The length of the CDR3 is 13 residues.